This paragraph reports one TCR beta chain. At least ten counts were recorded for this clonotype. The antigen this receptor binds is unknown. No base quality information exists; no much larger clone differs at one position. The sample comes from a study of molecular identifiers for immune sequencing clone quantification listed by TCRdb under 2018. Looking at the study overall: For a replicate experiment, the RNA from either around 20,000 or 99,000 naive CD8 T cells was divided into five aliquots, and four of those aliquots went on to sequencing. This methods study benchmarked molecular-identifier clustering-based TCR repertoire sequencing (MIDCIRS) and TCR RNA copy counting, using CD8 T cells to do so.

Results the study describes overall, beyond this receptor: When barcode sub-clustering was omitted, TCR diversity was inflated by chimeric consensus sequences, with chimeras reaching as high as 47%. Modeling indicated about 3 TCR RNA copies recovered per cell, compared with around 9.8 by digital PCR, which implies a capture efficiency of approximately 30%. Spiked-in Jurkat TCR RNA equivalent to a single cell was reported to be detectable even among approximately 1 million naive CD8 T cells. In CMV-specific effector cells, over 97% of molecules were held by clones above 20 RNA copies, whereas under 1% of molecules were held by such clones in naive cells. Identical TCR molecules sharing a barcode could cause highly expanded clone sizes to be underestimated. Spiked-in Jurkat TCR RNA (around eleven copies' worth), which is not part of the donor repertoire, was contained in the naive libraries.

Libraries of naive CD8 T cells were built from anywhere between roughly 17,000 and 1,100,000 sorted cells, with 10%, 30% or 50% of the purified RNA used. Naive CD8 T cells were FACS-sorted as CD8+CD4-CCR7+CD45RA+ on a BD FACSAria II into RLT Plus buffer. To test detection sensitivity, Jurkat RNA equal to around 11 TCR copies was added to samples of about 19,000-1,100,000 naive CD8 T cells. Enrichment of CD8 T cells was performed with RosetteSep CD8+ T Cell Enrichment Cocktail and Ficoll-Paque, after which ACK red cell lysis was carried out. Receptors were amplified or captured by PCR. Sequencing was performed on an Illumina HiSeq 4000. Bulk TCR libraries were generated as previously described, with the TCR primers listed in Table S5 used. The Qiagen AllPrep DNA/RNA kit was used to purify total RNA. Reads from multiple sequencing runs of the same library were pooled before analysis. As for the original processing: Reads were retained only if their TCR constant sequence matched exactly, and those retained reads were trimmed to 150 nt and grouped according to their 12-nt molecular barcodes. Reads inside each barcode group were sub-clustered using a 15% Levenshtein threshold, and a quality-weighted consensus sequence was constructed for each RNA molecule. Non-functional sequences were discarded, and so were lower-count sequences lying one edit away from another sequence. On the basis of fitting two negative binomial distributions, barcode sub-clusters with fewer than 20% of the maximum read count were discarded. TCRdb reran the public reads through fastp at Q25 and MiXCR, keeping productive beta chains. Each record represents a unique CDR3 protein, reported with the most common genes and DNA among its rows. None of the V and J calls come from the authors' own analysis; TCRdb made them. The sample table holds under 650,000 distinct CDR3 sequences, of which around 20% were seen once. About 0.9% of the sample is held by the ten biggest clonotypes.

The clonotype originates from a human donor in good health. Some libraries in this study had Jurkat cell RNA spiked in. The source material was naive CD8+ T cells from blood, with Jurkat cell RNA spiked in. The cell subset or site tag for this specimen amounts to: FACS-sorted CD8+CD4-CCR7+CD45RA+ naive T cells.

The bases are TGCGCCAGCAGCCAAGAGTCCGGACAGAAAGCTTTCTTT. Translated, this is CASSQESGQKAFF. The chain links TRBV4-3 with TRBJ1-1; the best D guess is TRBD1, with 6 bases matching. Counted from cysteine to phenylalanine, this CDR3 has 13 amino acids. Of the read, only the CDR3 DNA is kept; its 39 bases are in frame from base 1. CDR1 LGHNA and CDR2 YSLEER were looked up in the germline V gene. V loses 0 bases of germline sequence and J loses 9 bases, and the interval between the two ends is 11 bases.